Many counts were recorded for the clone carrying this T cell receptor beta chain. As yet, its antigen is unknown. This sample is drawn from a study of CD8 T cells in ankylosing spondylitis. Study-wide results and limits: CD8+ cells made up the disease-linked clones, which were relatively rare in peripheral blood. A motif in TCR beta, a set of under ten highly homologous variants, appeared characteristic of ankylosing spondylitis blood. Disease-associated clones were reportedly significantly overrepresented in matched ankylosing spondylitis synovial fluid.

TCRdb reprocessed the 5' RACE reads with MiXCR, giving one entry per CDR3 protein. The sample lists around 490,000 distinct CDR3 sequences, about 5.4% occurring once. V was shortened by 3 bases and J by 10 bases, with 4 bases between the two germline ends. The CDR3 runs to 11 residues. Germline loops: CDR1 LGHNA, CDR2 YNFKEQ. The specimen was blood, either unsorted or a sorted T cell fraction (not recorded which). This TCR was sampled from a male donor with ankylosing spondylitis. The chain couples TRBV4-2 to TRBJ1-6; no clear D gene. The CDR3 DNA is TGTGCCAGCAGCCAGGGATCACCCCTCCACTTT. Protein sequence: CASSQGSPLHF.